Shown below are 16 T cell receptor beta chains from a single sample sequenced in a study of cytomegalovirus exposure and HLA in healthy donors. The assay was immunoSEQ multiplex PCR, and TCRdb's table has in-frame clones only and misses some. This table has some 100,000 clones, 70% to 90% appearing once. The material sequenced was PBMCs. The origin of the receptors is a man in his late teens or twenties in good health and CMV-seronegative.

This chain joins TRBV7-6 and TRBJ2-5, with 7 bases matching TRBD1. CDR1 SGHVS and CDR2 FNYEAQ come from the germline V gene. The CDR3 runs to 17 residues. V lost 1 base, J lost 3 bases, and 11 bases stayed unmatched. In DNA form, the CDR3 reads TGTGCCAGCAGCTTAGGTTACACAGGGGCGCTTGAAGAGACCCAGTACTTC. Its translation is CASSLGYTGALEETQYF.

The V call is TRBV29-1, the J call TRBJ2-7; D gene uncertain. Germline V gene lookup returns CDR1 SQVTM and CDR2 ANQGSEA. Between the trimmed V and J ends, which lost 5 bases and 2 bases, there was a span of 7 bases. The CDR3 loop spans 11 amino acids. The CDR3 region is CSVLSAYEQYF. CDR3 in DNA: TGCAGCGTTTTGTCCGCCTACGAGCAGTACTTC.

This clone was seen a handful of times. The V and J genes are TRBV7-6 and TRBJ2-2; D is unresolved. The CDR3 runs to 12 residues. Germline V gene lookup returns CDR1 SGHVS and CDR2 FNYEAQ. V lost 5 bases, J lost 6 bases, and 7 bases lay in between. This chain's CDR3 is CASSHESGELFF. The CDR3, as DNA: TGTGCCAGCAGCCACGAGTCCGGGGAGCTGTTTTTT.

This clone showed up just once. The V and J genes are TRBV9 and TRBJ2-3, with TRBD1 identical over 9 bases. From germline, CDR1 is SGDLS and CDR2 YYNGEE. The trim removed 3 bases at V and 4 bases at J, leaving 6 bases unmatched. The CDR3 spans 15 residues. DNA of the CDR3: TGTGCCAGCAGCGCGGACAGGGGAATTTCAGATACGCAGTATTTT. This sequence encodes CASSADRGISDTQYF.

The chain employs TRBV6-5 and TRBJ2-3; D remains unclear. V lost 0 bases and J 9 bases, leaving 7 bases between the germline ends. Germline CDR1 reads MNHEY; CDR2 reads SVGAGI. CDR3 size: 12 residues. Here the CDR3 reads CASSYSTGTQYF. The CDR3 DNA follows: TGTGCCAGCAGTTACTCGACTGGAACGCAGTATTTT.

This chain links TRBV7-9 with TRBJ2-1; the D is unclear. V was shortened by 4 bases and J by 0 bases, with 10 bases between the two germline ends. The CDR3 length is 15 residues. Per the germline V gene, CDR1 is SEHNR and CDR2 is FQNEAQ (reference sequence). The CDR3 loop is CASSSLKSSYNEQFF. CDR3 coding DNA: TGTGCCAGCAGCTCCTTAAAGAGCTCCTACAATGAGCAGTTCTTC.

This chain connects TRBV7-9 to TRBJ2-7; TRBD1 aligns across 7 bases. After removal of 6 bases from V and 7 bases from J, the junction contained 9 bases not matched to a gene. Germline assignment: CDR1 SEHNR and CDR2 FQNEAQ (reference sequence). This CDR3 comprises 13 residues. The CDR3 loop is CASSQQGYGEQYF. In DNA, the CDR3 is TGTGCCAGCAGTCAACAGGGGTACGGGGAGCAGTACTTC.

The chain recombines TRBV15 with TRBJ2-7; 9 bases are shared with TRBD1. The germline gives CDR1 LNHNV, CDR2 YYDKDF (reference sequence). This CDR3 contains 15 residues. V was pared by 3 bases and J by 4 bases, with 7 bases of the junction left unmatched. CDR3 nucleotide sequence: TGTGCCACCAGCAGGGGACAGGGTTTAGGATACGAGCAGTACTTC. It encodes CATSRGQGLGYEQYF.

This chain connects TRBV30 to TRBJ1-3, with 9 bases matching TRBD1. Germline values: CDR1 GTSNPN, CDR2 SVGIG (reference sequence). This CDR3 spans 15 amino acids. V gave up 3 bases and J gave up 2 bases; unmatched junction bases: 5. CDR3 residues: CAWSWDRAAGNTIYF. CDR3 DNA sequence: TGTGCCTGGAGCTGGGACAGGGCGGCTGGAAACACCATATATTTT.

V gene TRBV30 combines with J gene TRBJ1-1; D may be TRBD1 (5 bases). Germline V lookup: CDR1 GTSNPN, CDR2 SVGIG (reference sequence). The V gene lost 8 bases and the J gene lost 0 bases, with 10 bases spanning the gap. The CDR3 extends over 12 amino acids. The CDR3 DNA is TGTGCCACCCGGACATTGAACACTGAAGCTTTCTTT. Translated, it gives CATRTLNTEAFF. Filled out from reference TRBV30 and TRBJ1-1, the complete variable domain reads SQTIHQWPATLVQPVGSPLSLECTVEGTSNPNLYWYRQAAGRGLQLLFYSVGIGQISSEVPQNLSASRPQDRQFILSSKKLLLSDSGFYLCATRTLNTEAFFGQGTRLTVV.

This clone was seen once. The gene calls are TRBV6-5 and TRBJ2-6, with unresolved D. The germline CDR1 and CDR2 sequences are MNHEY and SVGAGI. The germline V and J ends were trimmed by 7 bases and 3 bases, with 10 bases remaining between them. This CDR3 spans 14 amino acids. CDR3 protein: CASTIQLGANVLTF. CDR3 bases: TGTGCCAGCACCATACAGCTTGGGGCCAACGTCCTGACTTTC.

The rearrangement joins TRBV27 to TRBJ1-4; D perhaps matches TRBD1 (6 bases). The length of the CDR3 is 14 residues. The V end was cut by 5 bases, the J end by 8 bases, with 15 bases between. CDR1 is MNHEY, CDR2 SMNVEV, per germline (reference sequence). The CDR3 reads CASSPGQFSEKLFF. The CDR3, as DNA: TGTGCCAGCAGTCCAGGACAGTTCTCCGAAAAACTGTTTTTT.

The rearrangement uses TRBV10-3 and TRBJ1-1; the D gene is possibly TRBD1 (5 bases). Between the trimmed V and J ends, which lost 0 bases and 4 bases, there was a span of 12 bases. CDR3 length equals 15 residues. CDR1 is ENHRY and CDR2 is SYGVKD in the germline V gene. The DNA of the CDR3 is TGTGCCATCAGTGAGTCCGCCAGGGTGGGCACTGAAGCTTTCTTT. Translating it yields CAISESARVGTEAFF.

The chain employs TRBV4-3 and TRBJ2-2; D unresolved. V shed 1 base and J shed 6 bases, with 9 bases lying between them. Germline CDR1 is LGHNA and CDR2 is YSLEER. There are 14 residues in the CDR3. The CDR3 spells CASSQAPRSGELFF. The DNA for the CDR3 is TGCGCCAGCAGCCAAGCCCCGAGGTCCGGGGAGCTGTTTTTT.

V gene TRBV5-4 combines with J gene TRBJ1-1; tentatively, D is TRBD1 (5 bases). V was cut by 0 bases and J by 8 bases, with 14 bases left in between. CDR3 length: 14 residues. Germline-derived CDR1 and CDR2 are SGHNT and YYREEE (reference sequence). The CDR3 protein is CASSLVGAGPEAFF. The CDR3 DNA follows: TGTGCCAGCAGCTTGGTAGGGGCCGGGCCCGAAGCTTTCTTT.

V is TRBV15 and J is TRBJ2-7, with 7 bases identical to TRBD1. With 3 bases clipped from V and 0 bases from J, the junction kept 5 bases outside the gene matches. CDR3 length: 15 amino acids. The germline V gene encodes CDR1 LNHNV and CDR2 YYDKDF (reference sequence). Here the CDR3 DNA reads TGTGCCACCAGCAGGGACAGGAGCCCCTCCTACGAGCAGTACTTC. Translated: CATSRDRSPSYEQYF.